This T cell receptor beta chain was sequenced for a study of T cells after yellow fever vaccination. For the study at large: Low-cell-number fractions underwent preparation using SMART-Seq v4 Ultra Low Input.

Study-level points and caveats: The study found a weaker secondary response that peaked faster, day 5 versus 15.

In the case of this clonotype: The antigen remains unidentified.

TCRdb recomputed calls from the 5' RACE reads with MiXCR, one row per CDR3 protein. The sample consists of under 550,000 distinct CDR3 sequences, 20% to 25% of them appearing once. The CDR3 sequence is 15 residues long. Trimming cost V 2 bases and J 3 bases, with 13 bases left between them. The germline V gene has CDR1 MGHDK and CDR2 SYGVNS. The sample was PBMCs, taken less than 25 days after the first yellow fever vaccination. The receptor was isolated from a man between 18 and 35 years old who received the YFV17D yellow fever vaccine. The gene calls are TRBV25-1 and TRBJ1-1, with D unclear. CDR3: CASSESPGSDTEAFF. CDR3 DNA sequence: TGTGCCAGCAGTGAAAGCCCAGGTAGTGACACTGAAGCTTTCTTT. The full variable domain, in which reference TRBV25-1 and TRBJ1-1 provide the parts outside the CDR3, is EADIYQTPRYLVIGTGKKITLECSQTMGHDKMYWYQQDPGMELHLIHYSYGVNSTEKGDLSSESTVSRIRTEHFPLTLESARPSHTSQYLCASSESPGSDTEAFFGQGTRLTVV.